This T cell receptor (beta chain) was captured by sequencing in a study of vaccination and CD4 T cells after COVID-19. The study sequenced cultured CD4+ T cell DNA using the Oncomine TCR Beta short-read assay. TCRdb re-called the PCR reads with MiXCR, one entry per CDR3 protein. The profile shows roughly 12,000 distinct CDR3 sequences, roughly 56% of them singletons. Comments on this clonotype: Its antigen is currently unknown.

Germline V gene data show CDR1 as MNHEY and CDR2 as SVGEGT. Trimming shortened V by 4 bases and J by 8 bases, and 20 bases separated the two germline ends. CDR3 length equals 15 residues. The treatment: approximately 9-day PBMC culture with coronavirus spike peptide pools or control peptides (ViraFEST assay). This TCR was sampled from a human donor who had recovered from COVID-19. Specimen: CD4+ T cells from blood, cultured in vitro. The gene calls are TRBV6-2 or TRBV6-3 and TRBJ1-2; D might be TRBD1 (5 bases). The CDR3 loop reads CASSSWGRLGYGYTF. The DNA for the CDR3 is TGTGCCAGCAGTTCGTGGGGACGATTAGGGTACGGCTACACCTTC.